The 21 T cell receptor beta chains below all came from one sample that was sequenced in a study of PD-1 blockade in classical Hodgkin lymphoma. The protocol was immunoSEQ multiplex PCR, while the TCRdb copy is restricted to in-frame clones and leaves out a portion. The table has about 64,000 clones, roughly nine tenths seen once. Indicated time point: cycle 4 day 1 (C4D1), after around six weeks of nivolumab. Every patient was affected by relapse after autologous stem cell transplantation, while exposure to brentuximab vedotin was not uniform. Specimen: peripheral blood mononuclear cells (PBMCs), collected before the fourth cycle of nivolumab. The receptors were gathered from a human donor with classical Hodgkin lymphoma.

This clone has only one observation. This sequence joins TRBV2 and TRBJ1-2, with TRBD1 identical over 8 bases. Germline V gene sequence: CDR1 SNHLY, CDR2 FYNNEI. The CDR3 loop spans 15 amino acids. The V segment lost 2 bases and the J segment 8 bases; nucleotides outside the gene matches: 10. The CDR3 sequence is CASSESPPYRGGYTF. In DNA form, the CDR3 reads TGTGCCAGCAGTGAAAGCCCCCCCTACAGGGGGGGCTACACCTTC.

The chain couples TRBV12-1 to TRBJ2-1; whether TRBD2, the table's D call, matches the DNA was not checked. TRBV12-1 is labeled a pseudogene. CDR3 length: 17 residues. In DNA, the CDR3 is TGTGCCAGCAGCTTCTGGGCCCTAGCGGGGGGCTACAATGAGCAGTTCTTC. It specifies CASSFWALAGGYNEQFF.

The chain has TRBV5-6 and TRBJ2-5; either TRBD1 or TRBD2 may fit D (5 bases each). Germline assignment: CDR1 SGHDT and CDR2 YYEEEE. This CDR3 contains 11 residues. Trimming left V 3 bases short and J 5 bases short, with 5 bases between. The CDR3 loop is CASSWGETQYF. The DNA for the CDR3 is TGTGCCAGCAGCTGGGGGGAGACCCAGTACTTC. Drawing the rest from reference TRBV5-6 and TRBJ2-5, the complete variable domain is DAGVTQSPTHLIKTRGQQVTLRCSPKSGHDTVSWYQQALGQGPQFIFQYYEEEERQRGNFPDRFSGHQFPNYSSELNVNALLLGDSALYLCASSWGETQYFGPGTRLLVL.

For the CDR3, the DNA is TGCGCCAGCAGTTCGGGACTAGCGGTCCAAGAGACCCAGTACTTC. Its protein product is CASSSGLAVQETQYF. The chain has TRBV5-1 and TRBJ2-5; TRBD2 matches at 11 bases. Unmatched junction bases numbered 4, after V lost 5 bases and J lost 1 base. This CDR3 has 15 residues. Germline loops: CDR1 SGHRS, CDR2 YFSETQ.

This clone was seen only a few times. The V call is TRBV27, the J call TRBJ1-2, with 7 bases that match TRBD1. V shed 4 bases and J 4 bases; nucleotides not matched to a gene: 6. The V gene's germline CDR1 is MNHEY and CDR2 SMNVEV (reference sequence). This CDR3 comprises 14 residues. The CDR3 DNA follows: TGTGCCAGCAGTTCCAGGGGGATCGGCTATGGCTACACCTTC. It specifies CASSSRGIGYGYTF.

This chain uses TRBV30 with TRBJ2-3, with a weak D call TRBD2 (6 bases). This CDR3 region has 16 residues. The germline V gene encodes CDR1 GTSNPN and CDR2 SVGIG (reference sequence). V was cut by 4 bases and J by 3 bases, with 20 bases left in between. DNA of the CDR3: TGTGCCTGGATAAGCGGGTCGTTCTTATTAACAGATACGCAGTATTTT. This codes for CAWISGSFLLTDTQYF.

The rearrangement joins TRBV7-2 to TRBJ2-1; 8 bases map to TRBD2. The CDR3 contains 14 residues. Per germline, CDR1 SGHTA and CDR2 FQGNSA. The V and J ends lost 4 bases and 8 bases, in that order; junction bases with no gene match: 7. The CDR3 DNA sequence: TGTGCCAGCAGCTCCCCCCCGGGGGGGGATGAGCAGTTCTTC. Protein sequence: CASSSPPGGDEQFF.

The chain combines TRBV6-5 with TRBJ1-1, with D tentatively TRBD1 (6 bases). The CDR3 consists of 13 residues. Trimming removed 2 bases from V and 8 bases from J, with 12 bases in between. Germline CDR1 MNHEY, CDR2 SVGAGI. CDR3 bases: TGTGCCAGCAGTTACCCGGGGGCGGTAGAAGCTTTCTTT. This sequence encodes CASSYPGAVEAFF.

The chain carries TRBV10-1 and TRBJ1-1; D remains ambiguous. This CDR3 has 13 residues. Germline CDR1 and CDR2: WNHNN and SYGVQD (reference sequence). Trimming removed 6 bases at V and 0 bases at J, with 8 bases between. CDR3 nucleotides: TGCGCCAGCAGCACAGATTTGAACACTGAAGCTTTCTTT. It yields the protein CASSTDLNTEAFF.

The CDR3 DNA follows: TGTGCCAGTAACGAAGACAGGGGGTATCAGCCCCAGCATTTT. Amino acids: CASNEDRGYQPQHF. V gene TRBV19 combines with J gene TRBJ1-5; 9 bases line up with TRBD1. Germline CDR1 LNHDA, CDR2 SQIVND (reference sequence). CDR3 length equals 14 residues. The ends lost 7 bases at V and 5 bases at J; junction bases unmatched: 6.

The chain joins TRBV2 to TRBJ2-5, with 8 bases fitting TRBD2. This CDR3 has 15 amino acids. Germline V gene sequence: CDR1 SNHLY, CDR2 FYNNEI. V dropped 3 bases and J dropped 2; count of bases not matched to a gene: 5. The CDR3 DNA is TGTGCCAGCAGTGACCCCGCGGGGGGTCAAGAGACCCAGTACTTC. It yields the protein CASSDPAGGQETQYF.

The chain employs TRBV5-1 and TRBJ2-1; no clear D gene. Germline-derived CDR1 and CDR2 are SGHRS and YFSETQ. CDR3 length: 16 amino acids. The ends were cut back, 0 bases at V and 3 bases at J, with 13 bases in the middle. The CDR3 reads CASSLDFRPLYNEQFF. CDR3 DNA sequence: TGCGCCAGCAGCTTGGACTTCCGACCTCTCTACAATGAGCAGTTCTTC.

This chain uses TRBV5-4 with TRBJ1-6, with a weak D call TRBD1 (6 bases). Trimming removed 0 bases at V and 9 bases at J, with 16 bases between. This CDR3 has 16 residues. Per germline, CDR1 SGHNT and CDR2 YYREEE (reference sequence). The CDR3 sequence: CASSLVSPGGSSPLHF. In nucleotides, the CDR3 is TGTGCCAGCAGCTTGGTAAGCCCTGGGGGCAGTTCACCCCTCCACTTT.

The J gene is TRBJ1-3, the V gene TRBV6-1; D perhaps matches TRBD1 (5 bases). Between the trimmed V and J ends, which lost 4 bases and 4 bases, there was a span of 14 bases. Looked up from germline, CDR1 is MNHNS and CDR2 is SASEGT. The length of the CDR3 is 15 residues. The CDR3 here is CASSGPGTVGNTIYF. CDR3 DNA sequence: TGTGCCAGCAGTGGGCCAGGGACTGTCGGAAACACCATATATTTT.

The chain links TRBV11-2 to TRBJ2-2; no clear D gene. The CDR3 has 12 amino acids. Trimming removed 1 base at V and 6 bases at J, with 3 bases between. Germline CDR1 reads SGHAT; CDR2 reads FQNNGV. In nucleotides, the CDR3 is TGTGCCAGCAGCTTAGGGTCCGGGGAGCTGTTTTTT. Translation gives CASSLGSGELFF. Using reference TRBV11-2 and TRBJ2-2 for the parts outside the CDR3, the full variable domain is EAGVAQSPRYKIIEKRQSVAFWCNPISGHATLYWYQQILGQGPKLLIQFQNNGVVDDSQLPKDRFSAERLKGVDSTLKIQPAKLEDSAVYLCASSLGSGELFFGEGSRLTVL.

CDR3 sequence: CASSTRQGGRTEAFF. The CDR3 DNA is TGTGCCAGCAGCACCCGACAGGGGGGTAGGACTGAAGCTTTCTTT. V is TRBV7-9 and J is TRBJ1-1, with TRBD1 matching 9 bases. This CDR3 comprises 15 residues. V gave up 5 bases and J gave up 5 bases; unmatched junction bases: 9. Germline lookup yields CDR1 SEHNR and CDR2 FQNEAQ (reference sequence).

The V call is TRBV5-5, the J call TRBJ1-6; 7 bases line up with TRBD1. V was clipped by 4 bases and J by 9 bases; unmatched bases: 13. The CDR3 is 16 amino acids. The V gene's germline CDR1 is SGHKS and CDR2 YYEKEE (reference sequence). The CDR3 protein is CASSRLLTGVGSPLHF. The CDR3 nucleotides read TGTGCCAGCAGCCGACTTCTTACAGGGGTTGGTTCACCCCTCCACTTT.

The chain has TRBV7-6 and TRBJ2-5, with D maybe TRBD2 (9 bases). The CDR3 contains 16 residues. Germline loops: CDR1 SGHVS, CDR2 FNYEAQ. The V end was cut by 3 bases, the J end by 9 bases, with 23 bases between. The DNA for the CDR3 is TGTGCCAGCAGCTTCAGGGGGCTAGCGGGGTTTTCGGCCCAGTACTTC. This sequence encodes CASSFRGLAGFSAQYF.

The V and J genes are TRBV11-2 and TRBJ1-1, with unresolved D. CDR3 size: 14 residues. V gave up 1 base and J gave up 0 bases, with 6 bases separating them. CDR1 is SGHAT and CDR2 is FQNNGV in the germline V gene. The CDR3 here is CASSLGVMNTEAFF. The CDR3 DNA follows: TGTGCCAGCAGCTTAGGGGTCATGAACACTGAAGCTTTCTTT.

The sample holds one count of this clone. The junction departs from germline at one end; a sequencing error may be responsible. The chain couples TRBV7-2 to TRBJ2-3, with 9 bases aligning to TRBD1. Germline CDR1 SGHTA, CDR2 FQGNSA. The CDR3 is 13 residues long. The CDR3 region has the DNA TGTGCCAGCAGCTTATTCCCCCGGGACAGGGCACATTTT. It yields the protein CASSLFPRDRAHF.

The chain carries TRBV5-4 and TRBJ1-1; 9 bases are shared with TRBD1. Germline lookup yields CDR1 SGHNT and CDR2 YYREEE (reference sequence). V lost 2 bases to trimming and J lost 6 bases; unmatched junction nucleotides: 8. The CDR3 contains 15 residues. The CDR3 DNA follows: TGTGCCAGCAGCTTACCGGGACAGGGTATCCCTGAAGCTTTCTTT. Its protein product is CASSLPGQGIPEAFF. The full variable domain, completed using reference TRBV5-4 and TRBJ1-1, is ETGVTQSPTHLIKTRGQQVTLRCSSQSGHNTVSWYQQALGQGPQFIFQYYREEENGRGNFPPRFSGLQFPNYSSELNVNALELDDSALYLCASSLPGQGIPEAFFGQGTRLTVV.